This entry lists 23 T cell receptor beta chains sequenced from one sample in a study of immune reconstitution after stem cell transplant in scleroderma. TCRdb reprocessed the RT-PCR reads via MiXCR and lists one record per CDR3 protein. This sample yields 3,000 to 4,000 distinct CDR3 sequences, of which approximately 5.4% are seen a single time; 15% belongs to the top ten. This material was acquired before or after autologous hematopoietic stem cell transplantation (not recorded which). The receptors here all came from a female donor with systemic sclerosis.

This clonotype counts as medium-sized. This rearrangement joins TRBV27 to TRBJ2-7, with 12 bases lining up with TRBD2. Germline V gives CDR1 MNHEY, CDR2 SMNVEV (reference sequence). The V gene end was trimmed by 7 bases and the J gene end by 1 base; junction bases not matched to a gene: 14. The CDR3 sequence is 18 residues long. CDR3 sequence: CASKRTGTSGFHSYEQYF. The CDR3 nucleotides are TGTGCCAGCAAAAGAACCGGGACTAGCGGGTTTCATTCCTACGAGCAGTACTTC.

Sample share makes this clonotype large. The V and J genes are TRBV27 and TRBJ1-5, with 8 nucleotides matching TRBD1. This CDR3 is 13 amino acids long. V trimming: 6 bases; J trimming: 6 bases; junction bases outside the gene matches: 4. CDR1 MNHEY and CDR2 SMNVEV come from the germline V gene (reference sequence). The CDR3 spells CASRTGESQPQHF. Here the CDR3 DNA reads TGTGCCAGCAGGACAGGGGAAAGTCAGCCCCAGCATTTT.

This clonotype is categorized as medium-sized (0.01 to 0.1%). The chain has TRBV5-5 and TRBJ1-4; the D is unclear. Trimming left V 4 bases short and J 10 bases short, with 17 bases between. The CDR3 runs to 14 residues. Germline CDR1 reads SGHKS; CDR2 reads YYEKEE (reference sequence). The CDR3 here is CASSPEQDRGKLFF. In nucleotides, the CDR3 is TGTGCCAGCAGCCCGGAGCAGGATCGGGGAAAACTGTTTTTT.

In this sample, this clonotype is medium-sized. The gene calls are TRBV29-1 and TRBJ2-6; D unclear. The V gene lost 5 bases and the J gene lost 4 bases, with 12 bases spanning the gap. This CDR3 has 14 amino acids. From germline, CDR1 is SQVTM and CDR2 ANQGSEA. The DNA for the CDR3 is TGCAGCGTTAGTTACTCTGGCGGGGCCAACGTCCTGACTTTC. It translates to CSVSYSGGANVLTF.

This clonotype is medium-sized by share. Germline is not matched at one junction end, which may reflect a read error. The chain is built from TRBV10-3 and TRBJ1-1, with D perhaps TRBD1 (5 bases). This CDR3 is 14 amino acids long. Germline-derived CDR1 and CDR2 are ENHRY and SYGVKD. In nucleotides, the CDR3 is TGTGCCATCACCAGTAGTCAGGGAAACAATGAAGCTTTCTTT. Translated, it gives CAITSSQGNNEAFF.

By sample share, this clonotype is medium-sized. The V gene is TRBV6-5, the J gene TRBJ1-5, with a possible D match to TRBD1 (5 bases). Trimming pared 2 bases from V and 6 bases from J, leaving 11 bases between. CDR1 is MNHEY, CDR2 SVGAGI, per germline. There are 14 residues in the CDR3. The CDR3 region has the DNA TGTGCCAGCAGTTACGGGGCAGGGAGTCAGCCCCAGCATTTT. It translates to CASSYGAGSQPQHF.

On this clonotype itself: A much larger clone lies a single base off, so this may be a read error. The rearrangement uses TRBV2 and TRBJ2-3; perhaps TRBD1 as D (6 bases). V lost 5 bases, J lost 0 bases, and 12 bases lay in between. The CDR3 has 15 residues. Germline V CDR1 and CDR2: SNHLY, FYNNEI. DNA for the CDR3: TGTGCCAGCAGTAGGGGGACCGCTAGCACAGATACGCAGTATTTT. Protein: CASSRGTASTDTQYF.

This clonotype occurred many times. This rearrangement joins TRBV27 to TRBJ2-7; maybe TRBD2 (6 bases). This CDR3 is 14 amino acids long. The V gene's germline CDR1 is MNHEY and CDR2 SMNVEV (reference sequence). The ends were cut back, 6 bases at V and 3 bases at J, with 15 bases in the middle. The CDR3 DNA sequence: TGTGCCAGCAGCGATCTGGGGAGGAACTACGAGCAGTACTTC. Protein: CASSDLGRNYEQYF.

Comments on this clonotype: A read error may account for a junction end that differs from germline. The rearrangement uses TRBV18 and TRBJ2-1; 9 bases are shared with TRBD2. Germline CDR1 KGHSH, CDR2 LQKENI. CDR3 length equals 15 residues. The DNA of the CDR3 is TGTGCCAGCTCACCACCGGGACTAGCAAAGGATACTGGGCTCTTC. Amino acids: CASSPPGLAKDTGLF.

This clonotype is categorized as large. This chain connects TRBV28 to TRBJ2-3; D is unresolved. V gave up 3 bases and J gave up 4 bases, with 8 bases separating them. The germline V gene encodes CDR1 MDHEN and CDR2 SYDVKM. The CDR3 consists of 13 residues. The CDR3, as DNA: TGTGCCAGCAGTTTTCATCCGGCAGATACGCAGTATTTT. Its translation is CASSFHPADTQYF.

There are a few counts of this clonotype. A much larger clone lies one base from this, so it may be a read error. This rearrangement joins TRBV21-1 to TRBJ1-5. TRBV21-1 is described as a pseudogene. The length of the CDR3 is 10 residues. This CDR3 reads CASSNLPQHF. Here the CDR3 DNA reads TGTGCCAGCAGCAATTTGCCCCAGCATTTT.

This clonotype was observed at least ten times. This chain uses TRBV18 with TRBJ1-1; D is ambiguous. V dropped 3 bases and J dropped 1 base, with 9 bases sitting between them. The germline V gene has CDR1 KGHSH and CDR2 LQKENI. CDR3 length equals 14 residues. CDR3 sequence reads: CASSPFSENTEAFF. Written as DNA, the CDR3 is TGTGCCAGCTCACCTTTTTCCGAGAACACTGAAGCTTTCTTT.

Relative to its sample, this clonotype is medium-sized. The chain carries TRBV29-1 and TRBJ2-5; D unclear. Germline CDR1 SQVTM, CDR2 ANQGSEA. There are 13 residues in the CDR3. Trimming stripped 3 bases from V and 1 base from J, with 9 bases between. This chain's CDR3 is CSVEVVIQETQYF. CDR3 sequence (DNA): TGCAGCGTTGAGGTGGTGATCCAAGAGACCCAGTACTTC.

This clonotype is judged medium-sized. This chain's CDR3 is CASSPGGTGLYGYTF. The CDR3 bases are TGTGCCAGCAGCCCAGGGGGGACAGGCCTCTATGGCTACACCTTC. The rearrangement links TRBV7-2 to TRBJ1-2; 8 nucleotides align to TRBD1. V trimming: 5 bases; J trimming: 4 bases; junction bases outside the gene matches: 9. In germline, CDR1 is SGHTA, CDR2 FQGNSA. CDR3 size: 15 residues.

In this sample, this clonotype is medium-sized (0.01 to 0.1%). This chain connects TRBV7-3 to TRBJ2-2, with 12 positions matching TRBD2. The V gene's germline CDR1 is SGHTA and CDR2 FQGTGA. CDR3 length: 15 residues. Trimming removed 2 bases from V and 5 bases from J; junction bases left unmatched: 0. CDR3 in DNA: TGTGCCAGCAGCTTACTAGCGGGGGGGACCGGGGAGCTGTTTTTT. This codes for CASSLLAGGTGELFF.

This clonotype was seen a handful of times. The chain combines TRBV5-1 with TRBJ2-5; TRBD2 is a possible D gene (6 bases). This CDR3 has 13 amino acids. Germline V gene sequence: CDR1 SGHRS, CDR2 YFSETQ. Trimming left V 5 bases short and J 1 base short, with 9 bases between. The CDR3 reads CASSGGPQETQYF. CDR3 coding DNA: TGCGCCAGCAGTGGAGGGCCCCAAGAGACCCAGTACTTC. Variable domain in full (rest from reference TRBV5-1 and TRBJ2-5): KAGVTQTPRYLIKTRGQQVTLSCSPISGHRSVSWYQQTPGQGLQFLFEYFSETQRNKGNFPGRFSGRQFSNSRSEMNVSTLELGDSALYLCASSGGPQETQYFGPGTRLLVL.

This clonotype counts as medium-sized (0.01 to 0.1%). Here the CDR3 DNA reads TGCAGTGCTAACAGGGTGAACACTGAAGCTTTCTTT. Protein: CSANRVNTEAFF. The V and J genes are TRBV20-1 and TRBJ1-1, with D possibly matching TRBD1 (6 bases). Germline V gene lookup returns CDR1 DFQATT and CDR2 SNEGSKA (reference sequence). This CDR3 has 12 residues. The ends were cut back, 4 bases at V and 0 bases at J, with 6 bases in the middle.

This clonotype is medium-sized. The rearrangement joins TRBV3-1 to TRBJ1-5; D not certain. V lost 1 base and J lost 4, with 2 bases in between. This CDR3 is built from 12 residues. Germline CDR1 is LGHDT and CDR2 is YNNKEL (reference sequence). The CDR3 bases are TGTGCCAGCAGCCAAGCTAATCAGCCCCAGCATTTT. Translating it yields CASSQANQPQHF.

At least ten counts were recorded for this clonotype. Here the CDR3 DNA reads TGTGCCACGGCGGGGTTGGGGTCCTACGAGCAGTACTTC. This encodes CATAGLGSYEQYF. The chain couples TRBV14 to TRBJ2-7, with a tentative D call TRBD2 (6 bases). Germline V gene data show CDR1 as SGHDN and CDR2 as FVKESK. This CDR3 region has 13 residues. With 10 bases removed from V and 1 base from J, the gap between germline ends came to 14 bases.

Regarding this clonotype: A read error may explain this, as a much larger clone is one base away. The chain uses TRBV29-1 and TRBJ1-2, with 10 bases that match TRBD1. In germline, CDR1 is SQVTM, CDR2 ANQGSEA. The V and J ends lost 6 bases and 8 bases, in that order; junction bases with no gene match: 9. There are 13 residues in the CDR3. The CDR3: CSVFGQGERGYTF. The CDR3 DNA follows: TGCAGCGTCTTCGGACAGGGGGAGCGGGGCTACACCTTC.

By sample fraction, this clonotype is medium-sized. V and J are TRBV7-2 and TRBJ1-3; D remains ambiguous. In germline, CDR1 is SGHTA, CDR2 FQGNSA. V was pared by 5 bases and J by 5 bases, with 7 bases between. The CDR3 covers 12 residues. The chain's CDR3 is CASSPMRNTIYF. The CDR3 region has the DNA TGTGCCAGCAGCCCTATGAGAAACACCATATATTTT.

This clonotype is labeled as medium-sized. This chain joins TRBV28 and TRBJ2-7; TRBD1 matches 8 bases. J lost 2 bases, V lost 2 bases, and 11 bases had no gene match. Germline-derived CDR1 and CDR2 are MDHEN and SYDVKM. This CDR3 is 17 amino acids long. The CDR3 coding sequence is TGTGCCAGCAGTTTAACGCTCCGGACAGGGAGTACCTACGAGCAGTACTTC. Translation: CASSLTLRTGSTYEQYF.

V usage is TRBV15 and J usage is TRBJ1-2; D is undetermined. This CDR3 spans 15 amino acids. Germline V gene sequence: CDR1 LNHNV, CDR2 YYDKDF (reference sequence). The V end was cut by 1 base, the J end by 4 bases, with 13 bases between. The CDR3: CATSRGSLLPYGYTF. CDR3 DNA sequence: TGTGCCACCAGCAGAGGCAGCCTATTACCCTATGGCTACACCTTC. The complete variable domain, with remaining parts taken from reference TRBV15 and TRBJ1-2, reads DAMVIQNPRYQVTQFGKPVTLSCSQTLNHNVMYWYQQKSSQAPKLLFHYYDKDFNNEADTPDNFQSRRPNTSFCFLDIRSPGLGDTAMYLCATSRGSLLPYGYTFGSGTRLTVV.